Shown below are 14 T cell receptor beta chains from a single sample sequenced in a study of OX40 agonist ivuxolimab in advanced cancers. Assay used: immunoSEQ multiplex PCR; TCRdb lists only in-frame clones, some missing. The sample gives around 37,000 clones, approximately 90% of which show up once; roughly 13% is in the top ten. The sequencing here drew on CD4+ or CD8+ T cells sorted from blood, taken in a trial of the OX40 agonist ivuxolimab. These receptors were collected from an adult with an advanced solid tumor such as melanoma, head and neck, liver or kidney cancer.

This clone was seen just once. The chain couples TRBV6-5 to TRBJ2-3, with D uncertain. Trimming took 0 bases from V and 4 from J, leaving 5 bases between them. The CDR3 spans 13 residues. In germline, CDR1 is MNHEY, CDR2 SVGAGI. The CDR3 sequence: CASSYSFADTQYF. For the CDR3, the DNA is TGTGCCAGCAGTTACTCTTTCGCAGATACGCAGTATTTT.

The CDR3 DNA sequence: TGTGCCAGCAGCTGGGTGGACCACACCGGGGAGCTGTTTTTT. Translating it yields CASSWVDHTGELFF. The chain links TRBV7-8 to TRBJ2-2; the D is unclear. The CDR3 is 14 residues long. V was shortened by 4 bases and J by 3 bases, with 9 bases between the two germline ends. The germline CDR1 and CDR2 sequences are SGHVS and FQNEAQ.

The J gene is TRBJ2-7, the V gene TRBV6-1; the match to TRBD1 covers 9 bases. CDR3 length: 13 amino acids. Trimming cost V 6 bases and J 6 bases; bases outside gene matches: 6. In germline, CDR1 is MNHNS, CDR2 SASEGT. DNA for the CDR3: TGTGCCAGCAGGCCGGGACAGGGCCTCGAGCAGTACTTC. Protein: CASRPGQGLEQYF.

The rearrangement links TRBV12-5 to TRBJ2-3; 7 nucleotides align to TRBD2. Germline CDR1 LGHNT, CDR2 FRNRAP. The CDR3 totals 14 residues. The V and J ends lost 7 bases and 6 bases, in that order; junction bases with no gene match: 10. In nucleotides, the CDR3 is TGTGCTAGTGCCCCCGGACTTAGCGGGGATACGCAGTATTTT. Amino acid sequence: CASAPGLSGDTQYF.

The chain is built from TRBV4-2 and TRBJ1-2, with 10 bases that match TRBD1. V shed 2 bases and J 5 bases; nucleotides not matched to a gene: 5. Germline CDR1 reads LGHNA; CDR2 reads YNFKEQ. The CDR3 extends over 15 amino acids. CDR3 in DNA: TGTGCCAGCAGCCAACCGGAGGACAGGGGGTATGGCTACACCTTC. As protein: CASSQPEDRGYGYTF.

This clone appeared once. The chain has TRBV19 and TRBJ2-5; 12 bases match TRBD1. CDR3 size: 13 residues. J lost 5 bases, V lost 11 bases, and 6 bases had no gene match. Germline V lookup: CDR1 LNHDA, CDR2 SQIVND (reference sequence). CDR3 bases: TGTGCCGCCGGGACAGGGGGCGCCGAGACCCAGTACTTC. Amino acid sequence: CAAGTGGAETQYF. The full variable domain, rest sourced from reference TRBV19 and TRBJ2-5, is DGGITQSPKYLFRKEGQNVTLSCEQNLNHDAMYWYRQDPGQGLRLIYYSQIVNDFQKGDIAEGYSVSREKKESFPLTVTSAQKNPTAFYLCAAGTGGAETQYFGPGTRLLVL.

This clone has only one observation. The chain has TRBV5-6 and TRBJ2-3; D not resolved. Per the germline V gene, CDR1 is SGHDT and CDR2 is YYEEEE. V shed 0 bases and J shed 5 bases, with 19 bases lying between them. The CDR3 spans 17 residues. CDR3 DNA sequence: TGTGCCAGCAGCTTGGAGTTGGGCTATAGCCCCATAGATACGCAGTATTTT. Encoded protein: CASSLELGYSPIDTQYF.

The chain couples TRBV4-3 to TRBJ2-3; D is possibly TRBD2 (6 bases). The V end lost 0 bases, the J end lost 0 bases, and 13 bases lay between the germline ends. This CDR3 region has 17 residues. Looked up from germline, CDR1 is LGHNA and CDR2 is YSLEER. The CDR3 spells CASSQDSSGLSTDTQYF. The CDR3 DNA sequence: TGCGCCAGCAGCCAAGATTCCAGCGGGCTTAGCACAGATACGCAGTATTTT.

This chain links TRBV5-4 with TRBJ2-7; 13 positions agree with TRBD2. Germline CDR1 SGHNT, CDR2 YYREEE (reference sequence). J lost 3 bases, V lost 1 base, and 7 bases had no gene match. The CDR3 covers 17 residues. Written as DNA, the CDR3 is TGTGCCAGCAGCTTGCGAGGGACTAGCGGGGACGGCTACGAGCAGTACTTC. It specifies CASSLRGTSGDGYEQYF.

Within the sample, this clone is medium-sized. V gene TRBV4-1 combines with J gene TRBJ1-1; D gene uncertain. Germline V gene lookup returns CDR1 MGHRA and CDR2 YSYEKL. Trimming removed 6 bases at V and 8 bases at J, with 19 bases between. CDR3 length: 14 amino acids. The CDR3 reads CASRYDGGLAEAFF. In DNA, the CDR3 is TGCGCCAGCAGATATGACGGAGGATTAGCGGAAGCTTTCTTT.

The chain links TRBV20-1 to TRBJ2-1; D uncertain. Trimming left V 7 bases short and J 4 bases short, with 8 bases between. The germline CDR1 and CDR2 sequences are DFQATT and SNEGSKA (reference sequence). The CDR3 runs 11 residues. The CDR3 protein is CSGARYNEQFF. The CDR3 DNA sequence: TGCAGTGGGGCGCGGTACAATGAGCAGTTCTTC.

The chain joins TRBV28 to TRBJ2-1; D uncertain. V was shortened by 5 bases and J by 4 bases, with 12 bases between the two germline ends. In germline, CDR1 is MDHEN, CDR2 SYDVKM. The CDR3 is 14 amino acids. The CDR3 reads CASSPMTDYNEQFF. CDR3 DNA sequence: TGTGCCAGCAGTCCTATGACGGATTACAATGAGCAGTTCTTC.

The rearrangement links TRBV28 to TRBJ2-3; no clear D gene. V was clipped by 4 bases and J by 4 bases, with 9 bases between them. Germline-derived CDR1 and CDR2 are MDHEN and SYDVKM. The CDR3 loop spans 13 amino acids. CDR3 loop: CASSWSSPDTQYF. As DNA, the CDR3 is TGTGCCAGCAGTTGGTCCAGCCCAGATACGCAGTATTTT.

The chain uses TRBV19 and TRBJ2-2; 9 nucleotides agree with TRBD1. V was pared by 3 bases and J by 8 bases, with 13 bases of the junction left unmatched. Germline assignment: CDR1 LNHDA and CDR2 SQIVND (reference sequence). The CDR3 has 17 residues. DNA of the CDR3: TGTGCCAGTAGTATTATCGGGACAGGGACGGGGAATGGGGAGCTGTTTTTT. Translation: CASSIIGTGTGNGELFF. The variable domain in full, completed from reference TRBV19 and TRBJ2-2, reads DGGITQSPKYLFRKEGQNVTLSCEQNLNHDAMYWYRQDPGQGLRLIYYSQIVNDFQKGDIAEGYSVSREKKESFPLTVTSAQKNPTAFYLCASSIIGTGTGNGELFFGEGSRLTVL.